In this sample, the clone carrying this TCR beta chain turned up many times. The antigen is unknown. TCRdb reanalysed the 5' RACE reads using MiXCR and keeps one entry per CDR3 protein. The sample shows 130,000 to 150,000 distinct CDR3 sequences, 3% to 4.5% of them seen only once. Among all donors, each was a healthy Caucasian. CDR1 is SQVTM, CDR2 ANQGSEA, per germline. The CDR3 has 13 residues. Trimming took 6 bases from V and 4 from J, leaving 15 bases between them. This record belongs to a study of identical twins. Whole-study results and caveats: For cord blood, abundant beta clonotypes had fewer insertions, unlike memory repertoires, which showed none.

The TCR was taken from a man younger than 35 in good health. Sequencing used memory T cells sorted from blood. The rearrangement joins TRBV29-1 to TRBJ2-5; a weak D match, TRBD2 (5 bases). The CDR3 DNA reads as TGCAGCGTGCGTGGCCGGGATTTAGAGACCCAGTACTTC. Residues: CSVRGRDLETQYF.